Each of the 10 T cell receptor beta chains below was sequenced from the same sample in a study of blood T cell repertoires in COVID-19. TCRdb keeps only in-frame clones here, not all; method: immunoSEQ multiplex PCR. The sample has 250,000 to 300,000 clones; roughly 90% are singletons. The specimen was peripheral blood. Source of these receptors: a woman aged 55-70 years with acute or convalescent COVID-19.

The chain carries TRBV7-9 and TRBJ1-4; 10 nucleotides line up with TRBD1. Looked up from germline, CDR1 is SEHNR and CDR2 is FQNEAQ (reference sequence). CDR3 length: 15 amino acids. Trimming cost V 4 bases and J 8 bases; bases outside gene matches: 7. The CDR3 spells CASSSMDRGYEKLFF. DNA for the CDR3: TGTGCCAGCAGCTCAATGGACAGGGGGTACGAAAAACTGTTTTTT.

The chain combines TRBV5-1 with TRBJ1-6; D possibly corresponds to TRBD1 (5 bases). The CDR3 is 14 residues long. Germline V lookup: CDR1 SGHRS, CDR2 YFSETQ. Deletions cut 4 bases from V and 7 bases from J, with 12 bases between. The CDR3 here is CASSDGTANSPLHF. In DNA, the CDR3 is TGCGCCAGCAGCGACGGGACTGCGAATTCACCCCTCCACTTT.

Turning to this clone: Given a much more abundant clone one base away, this may be a read error. The chain is built from TRBV27 and TRBJ2-3, with D possibly being TRBD2 (6 bases). CDR1 is MNHEY, CDR2 SMNVEV, per germline (reference sequence). The CDR3 spans 14 residues. V shed 3 bases and J shed 0 bases, with 7 bases lying between them. The CDR3 DNA sequence: TGTGCCAGCAGTTTCGGGACTAGCACAGATACGCAGTATTTT. This translates into CASSFGTSTDTQYF.

The chain joins TRBV27 to TRBJ2-1; D might be TRBD2 (5 bases). Per the germline V gene, CDR1 is MNHEY and CDR2 is SMNVEV (reference sequence). The CDR3 has 14 residues. The V end lost 8 bases, the J end lost 1 base, and 12 bases lay between the germline ends. CDR3 in amino acids: CASRERESYNEQFF. CDR3 DNA: TGTGCCAGCCGCGAGAGGGAGTCCTACAATGAGCAGTTCTTC.

V gene TRBV7-6 combines with J gene TRBJ2-6, with D tentatively TRBD2 (6 bases). This CDR3 comprises 17 residues. Germline V gene data show CDR1 as SGHVS and CDR2 as FNYEAQ. The V and J ends lost 1 base and 2 bases respectively, with 12 bases between them. The chain's CDR3 is CASSLGLAGPGANVLTF. The DNA for the CDR3 is TGTGCCAGCAGCTTAGGGTTGGCGGGGCCTGGGGCCAACGTCCTGACTTTC.

V and J are TRBV6-6 and TRBJ1-1, with 10 bases aligning to TRBD1. Germline V gene lookup returns CDR1 MNHNY and CDR2 SVGAGI (reference sequence). CDR3 length equals 16 residues. With 6 bases clipped from V and 3 bases from J, the junction kept 10 bases outside the gene matches. CDR3 loop: CASRRTRDRGDTEAFF. CDR3 sequence (DNA): TGTGCCAGCAGACGCACCCGGGACAGGGGAGACACTGAAGCTTTCTTT.

This rearrangement joins TRBV4-2 to TRBJ1-4; TRBD1 aligns across 9 bases. The trim removed 1 base at V and 0 bases at J, leaving 3 bases unmatched. The germline V gene has CDR1 LGHNA and CDR2 YNFKEQ. The CDR3 covers 17 residues. The DNA of the CDR3 is TGTGCCAGCAGCCAAGGACAGGGGGATGCAACTAATGAAAAACTGTTTTTT. Translated, it gives CASSQGQGDATNEKLFF.

The gene calls are TRBV28 and TRBJ2-4; 9 nucleotides line up with TRBD1. Looked up from germline, CDR1 is MDHEN and CDR2 is SYDVKM. Trimming removed 3 bases from V and 1 base from J; junction bases left unmatched: 4. CDR3 size: 16 residues. CDR3 loop: CASSLGQGRAKNIQYF. DNA for the CDR3: TGTGCCAGCAGTTTGGGACAGGGACGGGCCAAAAACATTCAGTACTTC.

The V gene is TRBV18, the J gene TRBJ1-1; D might be TRBD1 (5 bases). The CDR3 is 11 amino acids. V was clipped by 4 bases and J by 7 bases, with 7 bases between them. Germline CDR1 and CDR2: KGHSH and LQKENI. Written as DNA, the CDR3 is TGTGCCAGCTCACTAGACAGTGAAGCTTTCTTT. This sequence encodes CASSLDSEAFF.

V usage is TRBV27 and J usage is TRBJ1-4; TRBD1 matches 8 bases. The CDR3 runs 14 residues. Germline CDR1 and CDR2: MNHEY and SMNVEV (reference sequence). V shed 6 bases, J shed 7 bases, and the junction held 7 bases outside the gene matches. In nucleotides, the CDR3 is TGTGCCAGCAGGCTCACAGGGGGACGTGAAAAACTGTTTTTT. This gives the protein CASRLTGGREKLFF.